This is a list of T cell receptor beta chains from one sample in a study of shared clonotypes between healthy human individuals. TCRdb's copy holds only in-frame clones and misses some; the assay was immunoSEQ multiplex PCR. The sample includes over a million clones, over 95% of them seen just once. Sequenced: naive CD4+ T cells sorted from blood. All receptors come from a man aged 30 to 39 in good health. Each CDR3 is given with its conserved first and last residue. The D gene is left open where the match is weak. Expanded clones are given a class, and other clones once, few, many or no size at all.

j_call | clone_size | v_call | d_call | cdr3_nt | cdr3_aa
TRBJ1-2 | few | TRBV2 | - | TGTGCCAGCAGTGTTGGGAATGGCTACACCTTC | CASSVGNGYTF
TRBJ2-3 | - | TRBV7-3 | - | TGTGCCAGCACCTCAACCGCCGATACGCAGTATTTT | CASTSTADTQYF
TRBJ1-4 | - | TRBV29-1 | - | TGCAGCGTCGTGGGGGTTAATGAAAAACTGTTTTTT | CSVVGVNEKLFF
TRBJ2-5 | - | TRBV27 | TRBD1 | TGTGCCATCCCTGTCCCGGACAGGGCTCAGGAGACCCAGTACTTC | CAIPVPDRAQETQYF
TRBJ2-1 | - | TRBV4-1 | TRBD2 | TGCGCCAGCAGCCAAGTGGCTAGCGGGAGGACTTCAAACCACAATGAGCAGTTCTTC | CASSQVASGRTSNHNEQFF
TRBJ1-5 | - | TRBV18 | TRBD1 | TGTGCCAGCTCAATTACCGGGACAGTGATACAGCCCCAGCATTTT | CASSITGTVIQPQHF
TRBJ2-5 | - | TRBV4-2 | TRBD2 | TGTGCCAGCAGCCAGGGACTAGCGGGAGGGCCGCAGGAAGAGACCCAGTACTTC | CASSQGLAGGPQEETQYF
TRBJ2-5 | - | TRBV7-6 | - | TGTGCCAGCAGCTTAGGGGGCCCCGGGGCGATCCAAGAGACCCAGTACTTC | CASSLGGPGAIQETQYF
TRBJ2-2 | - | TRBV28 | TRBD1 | TGTGCCAGCAGTTTATTTGGGACAGGGATCACCGGGGAGCTGTTTTTT | CASSLFGTGITGELFF
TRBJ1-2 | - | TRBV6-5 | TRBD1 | TGTGCCAGCAGGTTTCGACAGGGGGATACCTATGGCTACACCTTC | CASRFRQGDTYGYTF